This TCR beta chain is from a study of T cell changes during pregnancy in multiple sclerosis. The germline gives CDR1 LGHNA, CDR2 YSLEER. CDR3 size: 14 residues. V gave up 1 base and J gave up 5 bases, with 11 bases separating them. Here immunoSEQ multiplex PCR was the method, and the copy in TCRdb shows in-frame clones only, minus some. The sample holds 70,000 or so clones, 91% seen once. This material consisted of peripheral blood, taken in the third trimester of pregnancy. V is TRBV4-3 and J is TRBJ1-1, with D unresolved. The receptor comes from a female donor in good health, enrolled as a control in a pregnancy study. In DNA form, the CDR3 reads TGCGCCAGCAGCCAAGCTCAGCGGTCGACTGAAGCTTTCTTT. Amino acid sequence: CASSQAQRSTEAFF.